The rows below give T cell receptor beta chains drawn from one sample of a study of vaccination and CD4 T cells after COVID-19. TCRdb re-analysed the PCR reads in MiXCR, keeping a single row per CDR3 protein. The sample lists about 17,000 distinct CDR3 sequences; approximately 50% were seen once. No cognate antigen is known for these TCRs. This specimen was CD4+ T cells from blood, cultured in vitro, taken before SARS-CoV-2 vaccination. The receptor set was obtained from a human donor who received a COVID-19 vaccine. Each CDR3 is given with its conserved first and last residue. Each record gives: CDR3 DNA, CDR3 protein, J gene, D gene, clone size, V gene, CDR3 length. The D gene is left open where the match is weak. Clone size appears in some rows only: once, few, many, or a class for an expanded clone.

CDR3nt: TGTGCCAGTTCCAACAGGGCCGAGCAGTACTTC
CDR3aa: CASSNRAEQYF
j_gene: TRBJ2-7
d_gene: -
abundance: once
v_gene: TRBV2
len: 11

CDR3nt: TGTGCCAGCAGTTTAGGCGCGGGGGAGGTCACAGATACGCAGTATTTT
CDR3aa: CASSLGAGEVTDTQYF
j_gene: TRBJ2-3
d_gene: TRBD2
abundance: -
v_gene: TRBV5-4
len: 16

CDR3nt: TGTGCCAGCAGTGAAGATGGGGCCAGAACAGATACGCAGTATTTT
CDR3aa: CASSEDGARTDTQYF
j_gene: TRBJ2-3
d_gene: -
abundance: -
v_gene: TRBV6-1
len: 15

CDR3nt: TGTGCCAGCAGTTTTGGGGTTCAGCCCCAGCATTTT
CDR3aa: CASSFGVQPQHF
j_gene: TRBJ1-5
d_gene: -
abundance: -
v_gene: TRBV12-3/TRBV12-4
len: 12

CDR3nt: TGTGCCAGCAGCCCCGGACAGGGTACGGATACGCAGTATTTT
CDR3aa: CASSPGQGTDTQYF
j_gene: TRBJ2-3
d_gene: TRBD1
abundance: -
v_gene: TRBV5-5
len: 14

CDR3nt: TGCGCCAGCAGTGATTTGTCGAGGTGGGATTCACCCCTCCACTTT
CDR3aa: CASSDLSRWDSPLHF
j_gene: TRBJ1-6
d_gene: -
abundance: once
v_gene: TRBV10-2
len: 15

CDR3nt: TGTGCCAGCAGCGTAAGGCCCCGGGACAGCCCTAAGGATGGCTACACCTTC
CDR3aa: CASSVRPRDSPKDGYTF
j_gene: TRBJ1-2
d_gene: TRBD1
abundance: -
v_gene: TRBV9
len: 17

CDR3nt: TGCGCCAGCAGCCTCGGGATCGGGACAGCAAACACCGGGGAGCTGTTTTTT
CDR3aa: CASSLGIGTANTGELFF
j_gene: TRBJ2-2
d_gene: TRBD1
abundance: -
v_gene: TRBV5-1
len: 17

CDR3nt: TGTGCCAGCAGTCCTCGGACCTCCCGAGGCACTGAAGCTTTCTTT
CDR3aa: CASSPRTSRGTEAFF
j_gene: TRBJ1-1
d_gene: -
abundance: -
v_gene: TRBV6-1
len: 15

CDR3nt: TGTGCCAGCAGTTTCCGATTTGGGGAATTGGATAATTCACCCCTCCACTTT
CDR3aa: CASSFRFGELDNSPLHF
j_gene: TRBJ1-6
d_gene: -
abundance: few
v_gene: TRBV12-3/TRBV12-4
len: 17

CDR3nt: TGTGCCAGCGACCGACTTAGTACAGATACGCAGTATTTT
CDR3aa: CASDRLSTDTQYF
j_gene: TRBJ2-3
d_gene: -
abundance: -
v_gene: TRBV19
len: 13

CDR3nt: TGTGCCAGCAGCTTAACGCCGGATAGTAATTCACCCCTCCACTTT
CDR3aa: CASSLTPDSNSPLHF
j_gene: TRBJ1-6
d_gene: -
abundance: few
v_gene: TRBV7-3
len: 15

CDR3nt: TGCAGTGCTAGAGTCACTACAGGGCAATTCCCCTACGAGCAGTACTTC
CDR3aa: CSARVTTGQFPYEQYF
j_gene: TRBJ2-7
d_gene: -
abundance: few
v_gene: TRBV20-1
len: 16

CDR3nt: TGTGCCACCATGAGGACCGAGACCCAGTACTTC
CDR3aa: CATMRTETQYF
j_gene: TRBJ2-5
d_gene: -
abundance: -
v_gene: TRBV2
len: 11

CDR3nt: TGTGCCAGCAGCTTAGATGACCGGACGTACCAAGAGACCCAGTACTTC
CDR3aa: CASSLDDRTYQETQYF
j_gene: TRBJ2-5
d_gene: -
abundance: -
v_gene: TRBV11-3
len: 16

CDR3nt: TGTGCCAGCAGTGACGACTTGTACCAAGAGACCCAGTACTTC
CDR3aa: CASSDDLYQETQYF
j_gene: TRBJ2-5
d_gene: -
abundance: -
v_gene: TRBV2
len: 14

CDR3nt: TGTGCCACCAGTGGTATGACTAGAGACGTCAATGAGCAGTTCTTC
CDR3aa: CATSGMTRDVNEQFF
j_gene: TRBJ2-1
d_gene: -
abundance: -
v_gene: TRBV24-1
len: 15

CDR3nt: TGTGCCAGCAGTCCAGACAGGGCAAATAATTCACCCCTCCACTTT
CDR3aa: CASSPDRANNSPLHF
j_gene: TRBJ1-6
d_gene: TRBD1
abundance: -
v_gene: TRBV5-4
len: 15

CDR3nt: TGTGCCAGCAGCCGACCCAGTTCACCCCTCCACTTT
CDR3aa: CASSRPSSPLHF
j_gene: TRBJ1-6
d_gene: -
abundance: -
v_gene: TRBV7-9
len: 12

CDR3nt: TGCGCCAGCAGCCCGCGGGGGGATTCCTACAATGAGCAGTTCTTC
CDR3aa: CASSPRGDSYNEQFF
j_gene: TRBJ2-1
d_gene: TRBD2
abundance: -
v_gene: TRBV5-1
len: 15

CDR3nt: TGTGCCAGCATCTCAACTAGCGGTTTAAGGTCCTACGAGCAGTACTTC
CDR3aa: CASISTSGLRSYEQYF
j_gene: TRBJ2-7
d_gene: TRBD2
abundance: -
v_gene: TRBV6-1
len: 16

CDR3nt: TGTGCCAGCAGTTTATGGGGGGGACAGTTAAGCACAGATACGCAGTATTTT
CDR3aa: CASSLWGGQLSTDTQYF
j_gene: TRBJ2-3
d_gene: -
abundance: few
v_gene: TRBV27
len: 17

CDR3nt: TGTGCCAGCAGTTTCGGAGCGGGGGTAACCTACGAGCAGTACTTC
CDR3aa: CASSFGAGVTYEQYF
j_gene: TRBJ2-7
d_gene: TRBD2
abundance: -
v_gene: TRBV12-3/TRBV12-4
len: 15

CDR3nt: TGCGCCAGCAGCGAGGGACAGGGTGGTACTGAAGCTTTCTTT
CDR3aa: CASSEGQGGTEAFF
j_gene: TRBJ1-1
d_gene: TRBD1
abundance: -
v_gene: TRBV5-1
len: 14

CDR3nt: TGCAGTGCCCTCACAGGGGGTGGATCCTACAATGAGCAGTTCTTC
CDR3aa: CSALTGGGSYNEQFF
j_gene: TRBJ2-1
d_gene: TRBD1
abundance: once
v_gene: TRBV20-1
len: 15

CDR3nt: TGTGCCACCAGTGACCATGACAGGGATGGTAGCACAGATACGCAGTATTTT
CDR3aa: CATSDHDRDGSTDTQYF
j_gene: TRBJ2-3
d_gene: TRBD1
abundance: few
v_gene: TRBV24-1
len: 17

CDR3nt: TGTGCCAGTAGTATAGGGACAGACTTGAACACTGAAGCTTTCTTT
CDR3aa: CASSIGTDLNTEAFF
j_gene: TRBJ1-1
d_gene: -
abundance: -
v_gene: TRBV19
len: 15

CDR3nt: TGTGCCACCAGCAGAGTAGGGTCGTTGGGCACAGATACGCAGTATTTT
CDR3aa: CATSRVGSLGTDTQYF
j_gene: TRBJ2-3
d_gene: -
abundance: few
v_gene: TRBV15
len: 16

CDR3nt: TGTGCCAGTAGTACGATAGCTGGGGAGCAGTACTTC
CDR3aa: CASSTIAGEQYF
j_gene: TRBJ2-7
d_gene: -
abundance: few
v_gene: TRBV19
len: 12

CDR3nt: TGTGCCAGCAGTTCTACCCGTAGCGGGGGGGCCACAGATACGCAGTATTTT
CDR3aa: CASSSTRSGGATDTQYF
j_gene: TRBJ2-3
d_gene: TRBD2
abundance: -
v_gene: TRBV28
len: 17

CDR3nt: TGTGCCTGGAGTTGGGGCGGAATCTATAGCAATCAGCCCCAGCATTTT
CDR3aa: CAWSWGGIYSNQPQHF
j_gene: TRBJ1-5
d_gene: -
abundance: -
v_gene: TRBV30
len: 16

CDR3nt: TGTGCCAGCAGTGAGGTCCGGGGGGGGAGGGGGGTTTGGGCCAAAAACATTCAGTACTTC
CDR3aa: CASSEVRGGRGVWAKNIQYF
j_gene: TRBJ2-4
d_gene: TRBD2
abundance: -
v_gene: TRBV2
len: 20

CDR3nt: TGTGCCACTAAAGGGACAGGGGTCCTTTGGCCCCAGCATTTT
CDR3aa: CATKGTGVLWPQHF
j_gene: TRBJ1-5
d_gene: TRBD1
abundance: few
v_gene: TRBV19
len: 14

CDR3nt: TGTGCCATCAGTGACAGGGCTTCCACTGAAGCTTTCTTT
CDR3aa: CAISDRASTEAFF
j_gene: TRBJ1-1
d_gene: -
abundance: few
v_gene: TRBV10-3
len: 13

CDR3nt: TGTGCCAGCAGCTTAGGGGGACAGGACTGGAACACTGAAGCTTTCTTT
CDR3aa: CASSLGGQDWNTEAFF
j_gene: TRBJ1-1
d_gene: TRBD1
abundance: -
v_gene: TRBV11-3
len: 16

CDR3nt: TGTGCCAGCAGCTTAGTCGGAGGGGGGTACGAGCAGTACTTC
CDR3aa: CASSLVGGGYEQYF
j_gene: TRBJ2-7
d_gene: -
abundance: -
v_gene: TRBV7-6
len: 14

CDR3nt: TGTGCCATTTGGACTCCGAACACTGAAGCTTTCTTT
CDR3aa: CAIWTPNTEAFF
j_gene: TRBJ1-1
d_gene: -
abundance: -
v_gene: TRBV21-1
len: 12

CDR3nt: TGTGCCACCAGTGACGCCGACCGAGGAGTTAACTATGGCTACACCTTC
CDR3aa: CATSDADRGVNYGYTF
j_gene: TRBJ1-2
d_gene: -
abundance: few
v_gene: TRBV24-1
len: 16

CDR3nt: TGCAGTGCTAGTTTAAGGACTAGCGGGGGGTTAGATACGCAGTATTTT
CDR3aa: CSASLRTSGGLDTQYF
j_gene: TRBJ2-3
d_gene: TRBD2
abundance: -
v_gene: TRBV20-1
len: 16

CDR3nt: TGTGCCAGCAGCTTAGGTACGGCTGGCGAGCAGTACTTC
CDR3aa: CASSLGTAGEQYF
j_gene: TRBJ2-7
d_gene: -
abundance: -
v_gene: TRBV7-2
len: 13

CDR3nt: TGTGCCAGCAGCTTCCGGGTTCAGAACACTGAAGCTTTCTTT
CDR3aa: CASSFRVQNTEAFF
j_gene: TRBJ1-1
d_gene: -
abundance: few
v_gene: TRBV7-9
len: 14

CDR3nt: TGCAGTGCTAGAGATCAAGGCTGGGGAAATGAAAAACTGTTTTTT
CDR3aa: CSARDQGWGNEKLFF
j_gene: TRBJ1-4
d_gene: -
abundance: -
v_gene: TRBV20-1
len: 15

CDR3nt: TGTGCCAGCAGTGAATTGGGGGATAGCAATCAGCCCCAGCATTTT
CDR3aa: CASSELGDSNQPQHF
j_gene: TRBJ1-5
d_gene: -
abundance: -
v_gene: TRBV25-1
len: 15

CDR3nt: TGTGCCAGCAGTACCTATCGCGGGGGGGCCGAAGAGACCCAGTACTTC
CDR3aa: CASSTYRGGAEETQYF
j_gene: TRBJ2-5
d_gene: TRBD2
abundance: few
v_gene: TRBV7-2
len: 16

CDR3nt: TGTGCCAGCAGTTACTCTATTAGCGGGGGGTCGAACACCGGGGAGCTGTTTTTT
CDR3aa: CASSYSISGGSNTGELFF
j_gene: TRBJ2-2
d_gene: TRBD2
abundance: -
v_gene: TRBV6-2/TRBV6-3
len: 18

CDR3nt: TGTGCCAGCAGTAGGACAGCAGGTAGGACTGAAGCTTTCTTT
CDR3aa: CASSRTAGRTEAFF
j_gene: TRBJ1-1
d_gene: -
abundance: few
v_gene: TRBV6-1
len: 14

CDR3nt: TGTGCCAGCAGCTTAAGGGACACTTGGGAAAAACTGTTTTTT
CDR3aa: CASSLRDTWEKLFF
j_gene: TRBJ1-4
d_gene: -
abundance: -
v_gene: TRBV7-8
len: 14

CDR3nt: TGTGCCTGGAAAGCCCAGGGGGCGCCGAGTGGCTACACCTTC
CDR3aa: CAWKAQGAPSGYTF
j_gene: TRBJ1-2
d_gene: TRBD1
abundance: few
v_gene: TRBV30
len: 14

CDR3nt: TGTGCCACCATGGAAGGGGGGAACACTGAAGCTTTCTTT
CDR3aa: CATMEGGNTEAFF
j_gene: TRBJ1-1
d_gene: -
abundance: -
v_gene: TRBV19
len: 13

CDR3nt: TGTGCCAGCAGCTTACTTACACGGAGGGAGACCCAGTACTTC
CDR3aa: CASSLLTRRETQYF
j_gene: TRBJ2-5
d_gene: -
abundance: -
v_gene: TRBV7-2
len: 14

CDR3nt: TGTGCCAGCAGCTTAGCGGATGAAGGTCATGGCTACACCTTC
CDR3aa: CASSLADEGHGYTF
j_gene: TRBJ1-2
d_gene: -
abundance: few
v_gene: TRBV7-6
len: 14

CDR3nt: TGCAGTGCTAGAGATCTCATGGGGACAGGGGGAGACTATGGCTACACCTTC
CDR3aa: CSARDLMGTGGDYGYTF
j_gene: TRBJ1-2
d_gene: TRBD1
abundance: -
v_gene: TRBV20-1
len: 17

CDR3nt: TGCAGTGCAGCCACGGGGGCAGATACGCAGTATTTT
CDR3aa: CSAATGADTQYF
j_gene: TRBJ2-3
d_gene: -
abundance: -
v_gene: TRBV20-1
len: 12

CDR3nt: TGCAGCGTTGCATCAGGGGTGGGATTCACAGATACGCAGTATTTT
CDR3aa: CSVASGVGFTDTQYF
j_gene: TRBJ2-3
d_gene: -
abundance: once
v_gene: TRBV29-1
len: 15

CDR3nt: TGTGCCAGCAGCCCCGGGGGGCGGGGGAGCTCCTACGAGCAGTACTTC
CDR3aa: CASSPGGRGSSYEQYF
j_gene: TRBJ2-7
d_gene: -
abundance: -
v_gene: TRBV7-6
len: 16

CDR3nt: TGTGCCTGGAGGGGGGGGACTCTACCTACCTATGGCTACACCTTC
CDR3aa: CAWRGGTLPTYGYTF
j_gene: TRBJ1-2
d_gene: -
abundance: few
v_gene: TRBV30
len: 15

CDR3nt: TGTGCCAGCAGCTTAGCGGAGACACTGAACACTGAAGCTTTCTTT
CDR3aa: CASSLAETLNTEAFF
j_gene: TRBJ1-1
d_gene: -
abundance: -
v_gene: TRBV7-8
len: 15

CDR3nt: TGTGCCAGCAGTGTTCGGATTCTCTACGAGCAGTACTTC
CDR3aa: CASSVRILYEQYF
j_gene: TRBJ2-7
d_gene: -
abundance: few
v_gene: TRBV2
len: 13

CDR3nt: TGTGCCAGTATGAATCGGAGAGGGGGCGGTGACACTGAAGCTTTCTTT
CDR3aa: CASMNRRGGGDTEAFF
j_gene: TRBJ1-1
d_gene: TRBD1
abundance: few
v_gene: TRBV19
len: 16

CDR3nt: TGTGCCAGCAGTAGGACAGTCAATCAGCCCCAGCATTTT
CDR3aa: CASSRTVNQPQHF
j_gene: TRBJ1-5
d_gene: -
abundance: few
v_gene: TRBV6-1
len: 13